The 2 T cell receptor beta chains below were found in one sample sequenced in a study of regulatory T cells in long-lasting Graves disease. With iRepertoire HTBI primers and Arm-PCR of CDR3 regions, TCR beta libraries were built. TCRdb passed the multiplex PCR reads through MiXCR, listing each CDR3 protein once. Altogether 360,000 or so distinct CDR3 sequences are present, 12% being singletons, with the ten largest covering 15% to 20%. Specified time point: newly diagnosed GD, antithyroid drugs for less than 3 months. The TCR library was made from RNA extracted from PBMCs. The same data also contributed to another study, on T cells in Graves' hyperthyroidism and ophthalmopathy.

The specimen was peripheral blood mononuclear cells (PBMCs), collected at new diagnosis, from a patient treated with antithyroid drugs. The receptors originated from a woman between 18 and 29 years old with Graves disease.

This CDR3 is CAWSQGVGKNIQYF. The DNA for the CDR3 is TGTGCCTGGAGTCAAGGGGTTGGCAAAAACATTCAGTACTTC. The chain carries TRBV30 and TRBJ2-4, with D possibly being TRBD1 (5 bases). The CDR3 contains 14 residues. Trimming removed 2 bases at V and 3 bases at J, with 11 bases between. The germline V gene has CDR1 GTSNPN and CDR2 SVGIG (reference sequence).

This clonotype was observed at least ten times. This sequence joins TRBV10-3 and TRBJ2-3; tentatively, D is TRBD2 (6 bases). CDR1 is ENHRY, CDR2 SYGVKD, per germline. This CDR3 is built from 15 residues. Trimming removed 6 bases from V and 0 bases from J, with 13 bases in between. This CDR3 reads CAISLGGPSTDTQYF. The DNA for the CDR3 is TGTGCCATCAGCCTGGGGGGACCTAGCACAGATACGCAGTATTTT.